The clone carrying this T cell receptor (beta chain) was found a few times. Antigen unknown. Several immunoSEQ plates held equal portions of the genomic DNA taken from each subset. What was sequenced on ten immunoSEQ deep assay plates was unsorted PBMC DNA. This table comes from immunoSEQ multiplex PCR, and its TCRdb copy is limited to in-frame clones, with some not included. The sample lists roughly 490,000 clones, roughly 85% seen once, with about an eighth in the top ten. V trimming: 3 bases; J trimming: 4 bases; junction bases outside the gene matches: 6. This CDR3 has 15 amino acids. Germline assignment: CDR1 SGHRS and CDR2 YFSETQ. Donors comprised healthy HIV-negative adults lacking recent acute infections or vaccinations. This entry comes from a study of shared clonotypes between healthy human individuals. The study's findings and limits: Since donors were few, the genetic and exposure-history diversity represented was limited.

V is TRBV5-1 and J is TRBJ1-1; 10 bases fit TRBD1. The sample consisted of PBMCs. This TCR was recovered from a woman between 35 and 50 years old in good health. Some clones in this sample may be carry-over from other donors' samples. Here the CDR3 reads CASSWTGGERTEAFF. In DNA, the CDR3 is TGCGCCAGCAGCTGGACAGGGGGAGAGCGCACTGAAGCTTTCTTT.